In this sample, the clone carrying this T cell receptor beta chain turned up a few times. Its cognate antigen is unknown. This sample was taken from a study of naive and memory T cell subsets. Study-wide results and limits: Especially in CD8 cells, naive repertoires contained a few larger clonotypes, possibly CD45RA-re-expressing memory cells.

This CDR3 is built from 12 residues. Trimming shortened V by 6 bases and J by 6 bases, and 11 bases separated the two germline ends. Two oligonucleotides, mixed equimolar, formed the beta constant-region primer covering TRBC1 and TRBC2. Four rounds of PCR amplified the ligated cDNA using nested alpha and beta constant-region primers plus SP2. In TCRdb, the UMI-ligation and nested PCR reads were re-called with MiXCR into one record per CDR3 protein. The sample has approximately 150,000 distinct CDR3 sequences, approximately 20% seen once. The receptor was isolated from a human donor in good health. Sequenced material: naive CD8+ T cells from blood. The chain couples TRBV12-3 or TRBV12-4 to TRBJ1-1, with D unresolved. This chain's CDR3 is CASRTPGSEAFF. In nucleotides, the CDR3 is TGTGCCAGCAGAACTCCGGGGTCTGAAGCTTTCTTT.